A single T cell receptor beta chain is shown here with its context. The sample belongs to a study of blood T cells in healthy people across ages. Trimming cost V 5 bases and J 15 bases; bases outside gene matches: 10. The CDR3 has 14 amino acids. PCR was performed a second time for roughly 7 to 11 cycles using a sample-barcoded 5' primer and a J-beta primer mix. Each cDNA molecule, via a template-switch adaptor with 12 random nucleotides, was tagged. The study obtained at least 2.5 million CDR3-containing paired-end reads from every sample. Using its own MiXCR run on the 5' RACE reads, TCRdb lists one record per CDR3 protein. The data contain some 1.5 million distinct CDR3 sequences, 28% of them seen just once; the ten biggest clones take up about 7.7%. They isolated at least 7 million PBMCs from each sample.

This chain connects TRBV12-3 or TRBV12-4 to TRBJ2-4; 13 nucleotides line up with TRBD2. The material sequenced was blood. The sequence derives from a woman in her 30s in good health. The CDR3 loop reads CASSTGLAGAPGYF. The CDR3 DNA sequence: TGTGCCAGCAGTACTGGACTAGCGGGGGCCCCAGGGTACTTC.